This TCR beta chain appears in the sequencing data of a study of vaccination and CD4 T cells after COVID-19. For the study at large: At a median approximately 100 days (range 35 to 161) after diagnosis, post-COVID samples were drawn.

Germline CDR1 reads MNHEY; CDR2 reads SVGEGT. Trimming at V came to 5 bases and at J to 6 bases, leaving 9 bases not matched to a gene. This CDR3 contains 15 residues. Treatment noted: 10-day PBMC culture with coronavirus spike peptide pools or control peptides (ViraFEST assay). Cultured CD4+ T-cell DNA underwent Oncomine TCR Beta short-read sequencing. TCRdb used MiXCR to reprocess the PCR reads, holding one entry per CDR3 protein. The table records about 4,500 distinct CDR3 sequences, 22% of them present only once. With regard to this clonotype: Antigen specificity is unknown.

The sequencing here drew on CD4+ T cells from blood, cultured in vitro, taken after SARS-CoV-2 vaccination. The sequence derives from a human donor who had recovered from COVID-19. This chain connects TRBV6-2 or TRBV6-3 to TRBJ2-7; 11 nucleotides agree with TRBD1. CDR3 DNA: TGTGCCAGCAGTCAAACCGGACAGGGGGCGGGCGAGCAGTACTTC. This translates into CASSQTGQGAGEQYF.